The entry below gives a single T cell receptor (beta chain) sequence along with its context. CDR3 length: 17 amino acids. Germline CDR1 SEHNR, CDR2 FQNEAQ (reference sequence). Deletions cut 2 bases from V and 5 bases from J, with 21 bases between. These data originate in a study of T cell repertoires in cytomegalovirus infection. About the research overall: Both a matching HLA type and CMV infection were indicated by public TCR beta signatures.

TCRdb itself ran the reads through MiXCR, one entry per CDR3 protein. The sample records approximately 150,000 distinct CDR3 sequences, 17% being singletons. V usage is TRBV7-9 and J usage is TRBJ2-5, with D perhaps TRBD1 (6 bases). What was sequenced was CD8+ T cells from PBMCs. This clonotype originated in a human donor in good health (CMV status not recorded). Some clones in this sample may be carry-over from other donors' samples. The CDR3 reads CASSLRPGHPRTETQYF. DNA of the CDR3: TGTGCCAGCAGCTTACGACCGGGACACCCAAGGACGGAGACCCAGTACTTC.